Sequencing of this T cell receptor (beta chain) was carried out in a study of blood T cell repertoires in COVID-19. The overall study: Italy, Spain and the United States were the sources of the convalescent and acute COVID-19 samples.

The Seattle patients joined while their infection was active and were tracked longitudinally afterward. As originally analysed: For nucleated cells, counts were estimated from reference gene primer amplification. Generated by immunoSEQ multiplex PCR, the TCRdb table keeps only in-frame clones and is missing some. V and J calls and clone size are given by that table; D and trimming were obtained from the DNA. The repertoire holds roughly 250,000 clones, 80% to 95% seen once, with over 0.8% in the top ten. CDR1 and CDR2 from the germline V gene are SGDLS and YYNGEE. This CDR3 contains 14 residues. V lost 0 bases to trimming and J lost 8 bases; unmatched junction nucleotides: 5.

Sample: peripheral blood. J is TRBJ2-1 and V is TRBV9, with 7 bases that match TRBD2. This receptor was identified in a man aged 25-45 years with COVID-19, enrolled during active disease. The CDR3 region has the DNA TGTGCCAGCAGCGTAGGTAAGCGGGGTTATGAGCAGTTCTTC. Translated, it gives CASSVGKRGYEQFF.